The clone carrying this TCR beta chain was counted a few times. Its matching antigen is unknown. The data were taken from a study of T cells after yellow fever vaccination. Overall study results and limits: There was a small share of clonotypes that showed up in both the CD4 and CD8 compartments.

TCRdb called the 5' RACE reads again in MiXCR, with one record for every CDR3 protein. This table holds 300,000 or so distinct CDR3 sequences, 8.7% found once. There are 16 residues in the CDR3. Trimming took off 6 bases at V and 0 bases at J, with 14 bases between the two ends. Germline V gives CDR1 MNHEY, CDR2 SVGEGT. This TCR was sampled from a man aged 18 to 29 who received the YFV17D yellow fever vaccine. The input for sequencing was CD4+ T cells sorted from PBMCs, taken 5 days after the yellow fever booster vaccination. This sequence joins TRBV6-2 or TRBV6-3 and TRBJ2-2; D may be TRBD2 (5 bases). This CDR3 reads CASSELVSANTGELFF. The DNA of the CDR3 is TGTGCCAGCAGCGAACTAGTTTCGGCGAACACCGGGGAGCTGTTTTTT.